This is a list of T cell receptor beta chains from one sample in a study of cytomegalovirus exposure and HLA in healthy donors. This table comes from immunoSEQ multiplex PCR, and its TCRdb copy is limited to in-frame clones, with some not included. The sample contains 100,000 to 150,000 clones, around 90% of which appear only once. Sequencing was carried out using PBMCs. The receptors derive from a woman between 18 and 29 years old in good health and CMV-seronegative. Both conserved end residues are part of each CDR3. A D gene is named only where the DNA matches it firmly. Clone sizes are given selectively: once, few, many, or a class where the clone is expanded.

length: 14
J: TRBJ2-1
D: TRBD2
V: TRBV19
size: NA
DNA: TGTGCCAGTAGTTTGGCGGGGGGAAGCAATGAGCAGTTCTTC
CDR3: CASSLAGGSNEQFF

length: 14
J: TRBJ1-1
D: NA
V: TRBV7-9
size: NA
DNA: TGTGCCAGCAGCCCAGGGGCAGGGGACACTGAAGCTTTCTTT
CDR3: CASSPGAGDTEAFF

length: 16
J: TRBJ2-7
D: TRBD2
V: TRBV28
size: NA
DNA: TGTGCCAGCAGTTTACTCGCGGGGGGAACCTCCTACGAGCAGTACTTC
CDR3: CASSLLAGGTSYEQYF

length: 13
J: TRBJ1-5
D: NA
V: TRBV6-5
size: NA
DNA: TGTGCCAGCAGTACCCGGGAAAATCAGCCCCAGCATTTT
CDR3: CASSTRENQPQHF

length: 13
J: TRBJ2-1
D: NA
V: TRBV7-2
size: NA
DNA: TGTGCCAGCAGCTTAGCTACCTACAATGAGCAGTTCTTC
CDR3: CASSLATYNEQFF

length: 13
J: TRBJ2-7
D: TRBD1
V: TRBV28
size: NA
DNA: TGTGCCAGCAGTCCGGGACAGGACTACGAGCAGTACTTC
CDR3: CASSPGQDYEQYF

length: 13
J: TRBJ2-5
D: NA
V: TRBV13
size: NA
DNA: TGTGCCAGCAGCTTAGACCCTGGCGAGACCCAGTACTTC
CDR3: CASSLDPGETQYF

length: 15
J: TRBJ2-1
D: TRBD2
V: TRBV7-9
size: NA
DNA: TGTGCCAGTAGCTTACGGAGTAGCGGGGTCAATGAGCAGTTCTTC
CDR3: CASSLRSSGVNEQFF

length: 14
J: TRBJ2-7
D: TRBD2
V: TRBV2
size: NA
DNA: TGTGCCAGCAGTGTATCCAGCGGGGGCTACGAGCAGTACTTC
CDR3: CASSVSSGGYEQYF

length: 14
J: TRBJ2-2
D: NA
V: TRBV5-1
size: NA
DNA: TGCGCCAGCAGCTTCGGGAACATAGGCGGGGAGCTGTTTTTT
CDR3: CASSFGNIGGELFF

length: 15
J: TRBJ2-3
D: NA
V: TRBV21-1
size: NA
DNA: TGTGCCAGCAGCGAGGGGGCAGGGGCCACAGATACGCAGTATTTT
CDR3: CASSEGAGATDTQYF

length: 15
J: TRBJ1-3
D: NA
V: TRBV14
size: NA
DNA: TGTGCCAGCAGCCAAGTTGGACTCTCTGGAAACACCATATATTTT
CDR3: CASSQVGLSGNTIYF

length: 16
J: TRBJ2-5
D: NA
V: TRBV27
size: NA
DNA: TGTGCCAGCAGTTTAATCTTCCAGGGGGGTTGGGAGACCCAGTACTTC
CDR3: CASSLIFQGGWETQYF

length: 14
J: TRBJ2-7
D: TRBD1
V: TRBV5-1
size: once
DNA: TGCGCCAGCAGCTTGATGGGACAGGCCTACGAGCAGTACTTC
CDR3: CASSLMGQAYEQYF

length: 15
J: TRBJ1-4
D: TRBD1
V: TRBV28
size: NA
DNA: TGTGCCAGCCGCAGACAGGGGGAAGATAATGAAAAACTGTTTTTT
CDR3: CASRRQGEDNEKLFF

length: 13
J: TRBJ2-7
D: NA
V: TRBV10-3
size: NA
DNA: TGTGCCATCAGTGAGTCTCCCACCTACGAGCAGTACTTC
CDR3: CAISESPTYEQYF

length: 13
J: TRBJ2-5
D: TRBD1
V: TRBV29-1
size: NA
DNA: TGCAGCGCTATCGACAGGGTTGGGGAGACCCAGTACTTC
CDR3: CSAIDRVGETQYF

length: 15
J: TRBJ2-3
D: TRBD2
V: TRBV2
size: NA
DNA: TGTGCCAGCAGCAGCGGGGGGGCTAGCACAGATACGCAGTATTTT
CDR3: CASSSGGASTDTQYF

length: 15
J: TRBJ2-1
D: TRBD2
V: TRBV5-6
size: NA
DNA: TGTGCCTCGGGCGGATTGGCGGGAGGCAGGAATGAGCAGTTCTTC
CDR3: CASGGLAGGRNEQFF

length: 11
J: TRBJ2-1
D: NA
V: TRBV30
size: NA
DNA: TGTGCCTGGAGTGTGAGGAATGAGCAGTTCTTC
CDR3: CAWSVRNEQFF

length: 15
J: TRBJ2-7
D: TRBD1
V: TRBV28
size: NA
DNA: TGTGCCAGCAGTCCCCGGACAGGTTCCTCCTACGAGCAGTACTTC
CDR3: CASSPRTGSSYEQYF

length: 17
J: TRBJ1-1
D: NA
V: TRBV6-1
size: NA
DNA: TGTGCCAGCAGTGAAGCGGGTCAGGCGGGAATGAACACTGAAGCTTTCTTT
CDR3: CASSEAGQAGMNTEAFF

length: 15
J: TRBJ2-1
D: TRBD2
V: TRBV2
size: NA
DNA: TGTGCCAGCAGTGTTTACGCTAGCGGGGTAGGTGAGCAGTTCTTC
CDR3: CASSVYASGVGEQFF

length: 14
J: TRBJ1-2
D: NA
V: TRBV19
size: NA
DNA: TGTGCCAGTAGGGGCCCTTCAGGGTTGCGTGGCTACACCTTC
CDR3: CASRGPSGLRGYTF

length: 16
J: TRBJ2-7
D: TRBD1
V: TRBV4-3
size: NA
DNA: TGCGCCAGCAGCCAAGATCTGACAGGGATGGGTAATGAGCAGTACTTC
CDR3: CASSQDLTGMGNEQYF

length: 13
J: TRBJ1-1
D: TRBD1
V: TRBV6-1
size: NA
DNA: TGTGCCAGCAGGACAGGGACGAACACTGAAGCTTTCTTT
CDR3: CASRTGTNTEAFF

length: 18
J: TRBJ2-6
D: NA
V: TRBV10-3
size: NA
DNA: TGTGCCATCAGTGAGTTTGGCGGGGAGAGCTCTGGGGCCAACGTCCTGACTTTC
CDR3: CAISEFGGESSGANVLTF

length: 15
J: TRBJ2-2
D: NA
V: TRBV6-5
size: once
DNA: TGTGCCAGCAGCCGGGGGATAGCGAACACCGGGGAGCTGTTTTTT
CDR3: CASSRGIANTGELFF

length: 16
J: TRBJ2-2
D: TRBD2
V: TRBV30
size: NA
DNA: TGTGCCTGGAGTGTAGGGCGGGAGTGGGACACCGGGGAGCTGTTTTTT
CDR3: CAWSVGREWDTGELFF

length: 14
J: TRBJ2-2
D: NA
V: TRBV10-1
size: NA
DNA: TGCGCCAGCAGTGAGAGGACAGAAAACGGGGAGCTGTTTTTT
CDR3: CASSERTENGELFF

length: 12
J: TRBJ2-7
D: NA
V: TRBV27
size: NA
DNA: TGTGCCAGCAGTTTAGGGGGCTTCGAGCAGTACTTC
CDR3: CASSLGGFEQYF

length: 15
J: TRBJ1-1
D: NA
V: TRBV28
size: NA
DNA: TGTGCCAGCAGTCCCCTCGGAATGGGCAACACTGAAGCTTTCTTT
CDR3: CASSPLGMGNTEAFF

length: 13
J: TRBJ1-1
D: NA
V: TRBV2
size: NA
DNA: TGTGCCAGCGGGACTTCGGTGGGCACTGAAGCTTTCTTT
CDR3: CASGTSVGTEAFF

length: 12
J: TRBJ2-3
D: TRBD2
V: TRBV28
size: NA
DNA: TGTGCCGTCGGGGGGGCCACAGATACGCAGTATTTT
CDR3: CAVGGATDTQYF

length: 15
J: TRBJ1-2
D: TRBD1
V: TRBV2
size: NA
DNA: TGTGCCAGCAGTGACCGGGACAGGGAAAAGGACGGCTACACCTTC
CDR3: CASSDRDREKDGYTF

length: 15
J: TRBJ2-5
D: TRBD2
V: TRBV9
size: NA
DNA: TGTGCCAGCAGCCGGACTAGCGGTATACAAGAGACCCAGTACTTC
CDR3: CASSRTSGIQETQYF